A single T cell receptor beta chain is shown here with its context. This specimen belongs to a study of neoadjuvant anti-PD-1 for oral cavity cancer. About the study: Patients mostly received three to four biweekly nivolumab doses at 3 mg/kg before surgery. Around day 43, patients without progression received a fourth nivolumab dose before surgery.

Data came from immunoSEQ multiplex PCR; TCRdb stores just in-frame clones and leaves some out. The repertoire holds under 20,000 clones, with about two thirds as singletons. There are 12 residues in the CDR3. The V gene lost 6 bases and the J gene lost 4 bases, with 11 bases spanning the gap. In germline, CDR1 is SQVTM, CDR2 ANQGSEA. The source material was PBMCs, sampled before nivolumab (anti-PD-1) treatment. The clonotype comes from a person between 40 and 79 years old with oral cavity squamous cell carcinoma. The rearrangement joins TRBV29-1 to TRBJ2-3; D might be TRBD1 (5 bases). The CDR3 bases are TGCAGCGTGGCTAGGGGTTCAGATACGCAGTATTTT. Translation: CSVARGSDTQYF.